Many counts were recorded for the clone carrying this T cell receptor beta chain. This CDR3 has 13 amino acids. The V gene lost 0 bases and the J gene lost 5 bases, with 7 bases spanning the gap. Germline lookup yields CDR1 SGHTA and CDR2 FQGTGA. In the original processing: Amplification from reference gene primers served as the basis for estimated nucleated cell counts. The table came from immunoSEQ multiplex PCR; TCRdb's copy has only in-frame clones and leaves some out. V, J and clone size were drawn from that table, and D and trimming were deduced from the DNA. The table lists a few hundred thousand clones, roughly 87% of them singletons. The sample belongs to a study of blood T cell repertoires in COVID-19. Study summary: The cDNA or gDNA used as material had been derived from T cells, B-cell-depleted T cells, or PBMCs.

The specimen was PBMCs or T cells enriched from blood (not recorded which). The TCR originated in a woman aged 25 to 45 who had recovered from COVID-19. The chain couples TRBV7-3 to TRBJ1-1; D gene uncertain. The CDR3 coding sequence is TGTGCCAGCAGCTTAACGTCACAGACTGAAGCTTTCTTT. This translates into CASSLTSQTEAFF.